Given below is one TCR beta chain in context. Per the study methods: Reference gene primer amplification yielded estimated nucleated cell counts. This table comes from immunoSEQ multiplex PCR, and its TCRdb copy is limited to in-frame clones, with some not included. Clone size and the V and J calls come from that table; the DNA yielded D and trimming. Seen here are a few hundred thousand clones, approximately 90% observed once, and the top ten hold approximately 12%. These data are taken from a study of blood T cell repertoires in COVID-19. Background on the study: Specimens from acute and convalescent COVID-19 originated in the United States, Italy and Spain. Sources were T cells, B-cell-depleted T cells, or PBMCs; the material itself was cDNA or gDNA.

The TCR sequence derives from a young woman who had recovered from COVID-19. Sequenced: peripheral blood.

CDR3 protein: CASTSSTSGSREQYF. In DNA form, the CDR3 reads TGCGCCAGCACCTCAAGCACTAGCGGGAGCCGGGAGCAGTACTTC. The chain employs TRBV4-1 and TRBJ2-7, with 11 nucleotides matching TRBD2. Trimming at V came to 7 bases and at J to 7 bases, leaving 12 bases not matched to a gene. The CDR3 runs to 15 residues. Looked up from germline, CDR1 is MGHRA and CDR2 is YSYEKL.